The 8 T cell receptor beta chains presented below share a single source sample, sequenced in a study of T cell responses to AZD1222 COVID-19 vaccine. The table came from immunoSEQ multiplex PCR; TCRdb's copy has only in-frame clones and leaves some out. The sample contains about 110,000 clones, around 87% of which appear only once. Sample: peripheral blood, taken on day 0 of AZD1222 vaccination. These receptor sequences come from an adult in good health.

This rearrangement joins TRBV5-4 to TRBJ1-6, with 7 bases lining up with TRBD1. Trimming cost V 2 bases and J 9 bases; bases outside gene matches: 5. This CDR3 comprises 14 residues. Looked up from germline, CDR1 is SGHNT and CDR2 is YYREEE (reference sequence). This CDR3 reads CASSFTGAGSPLHF. The DNA for the CDR3 is TGTGCCAGCAGCTTCACAGGGGCGGGTTCACCCCTCCACTTT.

The chain links TRBV2 to TRBJ2-5; 8 nucleotides match TRBD2. Germline-derived CDR1 and CDR2 are SNHLY and FYNNEI. Trimming took 11 bases from V and 2 from J; bases not matched to a gene: 13. The CDR3 covers 15 residues. CDR3 in amino acids: CALTGERETQETQYF. The CDR3 coding sequence is TGTGCCCTAACCGGCGAGCGGGAGACACAAGAGACCCAGTACTTC.

This sequence joins TRBV12-3 or TRBV12-4 and TRBJ1-6; D call uncertain. V was clipped by 0 bases and J by 7 bases, with 1 base between them. This CDR3 comprises 12 residues. The CDR3: CASSLANSPLHF. The CDR3 DNA reads TGTGCCAGCAGTTTAGCAAATTCACCCCTCCACTTT.

This clone was seen once. V gene TRBV3-1 (or the pseudogene TRBV3-2) combines with J gene TRBJ2-1, with D unresolved. The V gene's germline CDR1 is LGHDT and CDR2 YNNKEL (reference sequence). This CDR3 has 15 residues. Trimming removed 4 bases from V and 5 bases from J, with 15 bases in between. CDR3 sequence (DNA): TGTGCCAGCAGCCCCCGGGCTAGTCCGCACAATGAGCAGTTCTTC. It encodes CASSPRASPHNEQFF.

V gene TRBV5-6 combines with J gene TRBJ1-2, with D tentatively TRBD1 (5 bases). The germline V and J ends were trimmed by 0 bases and 5 bases, with 17 bases remaining between them. This CDR3 is built from 16 residues. Germline values: CDR1 SGHDT, CDR2 YYEEEE. CDR3: CASSLVSGGEVYGYTF. The CDR3 DNA reads as TGTGCCAGCAGCTTGGTTTCGGGGGGTGAGGTATATGGCTACACCTTC.

The chain is built from TRBV28 and TRBJ2-7, with TRBD2 identical over 7 bases. V shed 7 bases, J shed 5 bases, and the junction held 8 bases outside the gene matches. CDR1 MDHEN and CDR2 SYDVKM come from the germline V gene. The CDR3 length is 13 residues. CDR3 protein: CASNPGLSDEQYF. DNA of the CDR3: TGTGCCAGCAACCCGGGACTATCCGACGAGCAGTACTTC.

This clone was counted between two and nine times. V and J are TRBV7-8 and TRBJ2-2, with D unclear. The germline CDR1 and CDR2 sequences are SGHVS and FQNEAQ. V lost 7 bases to trimming and J lost 5 bases, with 11 bases between them. The CDR3 has 13 residues. This CDR3 is CASTWSVTGELFF. CDR3 DNA sequence: TGTGCCAGCACGTGGTCGGTAACCGGGGAGCTGTTTTTT.

This rearrangement joins TRBV5-6 to TRBJ1-5; D remains ambiguous. There are 14 residues in the CDR3. V was trimmed by 0 bases and J by 1 base, leaving 5 bases between them. Germline CDR1 is SGHDT and CDR2 is YYEEEE. CDR3 region: CASSLGQSNQPQHF. DNA for the CDR3: TGTGCCAGCAGCTTGGGGCAGAGCAATCAGCCCCAGCATTTT.